A single sample gave rise to the 16 T cell receptor beta chains below, sequenced in a study of cytomegalovirus exposure and HLA in healthy donors. The data were produced by immunoSEQ multiplex PCR, yet TCRdb's version contains in-frame clones alone and is incomplete. The repertoire consists of about 340,000 clones, with approximately 90% occurring once and the leading ten covering over 0.8%. Source material: PBMCs. The receptors derive from a woman between 18 and 29 years old in good health and CMV-seronegative.

The chain has TRBV7-2 and TRBJ2-1, with TRBD2 identical over 8 bases. The CDR3 spans 15 residues. The germline gives CDR1 SGHTA, CDR2 FQGNSA. Trimming cost V 5 bases and J 9 bases; bases outside gene matches: 12. The CDR3 is CASSAASGSSGEQFF. The CDR3 coding sequence is TGTGCCAGCAGCGCGGCCAGCGGGAGTTCGGGTGAGCAGTTCTTC. Variable domain in full (rest from reference TRBV7-2 and TRBJ2-1): GAGVSQSPSNKVTEKGKDVELRCDPISGHTALYWYRQSLGQGLEFLIYFQGNSAPDKSGLPSDRFSAERTGGSVSTLTIQRTQQEDSAVYLCASSAASGSSGEQFFGPGTRLTVL.

This chain uses TRBV27 with TRBJ2-4, with D tentatively TRBD1 (5 bases). The germline V gene has CDR1 MNHEY and CDR2 SMNVEV (reference sequence). The germline V and J ends were trimmed by 0 bases and 2 bases, with 11 bases remaining between them. The length of the CDR3 is 16 residues. As DNA, the CDR3 is TGTGCCAGCAGTTTATCGCCAGGGCAAACCAAAAACATTCAGTACTTC. Its translation: CASSLSPGQTKNIQYF.

V is TRBV9 and J is TRBJ2-7; no firm D call. Germline values: CDR1 SGDLS, CDR2 YYNGEE. The CDR3 is made up of 12 amino acids. V gave up 4 bases and J gave up 0 bases, with 5 bases separating them. CDR3 region: CASSQDSYEQYF. CDR3 DNA sequence: TGTGCCAGCAGCCAGGACTCCTACGAGCAGTACTTC.

V gene TRBV14 combines with J gene TRBJ2-7, with a tentative D call TRBD2 (6 bases). Per germline, CDR1 SGHDN and CDR2 FVKESK. The CDR3 loop spans 14 amino acids. V shed 4 bases and J shed 2 bases, with 12 bases lying between them. CDR3 residues: CASSPLANPYEQYF. CDR3 in DNA: TGTGCCAGCAGCCCGCTAGCGAACCCCTACGAGCAGTACTTC.

The chain's CDR3 is CASSVKLNTEAFF. CDR3 DNA sequence: TGTGCCAGCAGTGTTAAGCTGAACACTGAAGCTTTCTTT. The chain is built from TRBV2 and TRBJ1-1; D unresolved. This CDR3 has 13 amino acids. V gave up 4 bases and J gave up 0 bases, with 6 bases separating them. CDR1 is SNHLY, CDR2 FYNNEI, per germline. Based on the CDR3 plus reference TRBV2 and TRBJ1-1, the full variable domain is EPEVTQTPSHQVTQMGQEVILRCVPISNHLYFYWYRQILGQKVEFLVSFYNNEISEKSEIFDDQFSVERPDGSNFTLKIRSTKLEDSAMYFCASSVKLNTEAFFGQGTRLTVV.

The V and J genes are TRBV12-5 and TRBJ2-2; TRBD1 is a possible D gene (5 bases). Trimming removed 2 bases at V and 7 bases at J, with 14 bases between. Germline V gives CDR1 LGHNT, CDR2 FRNRAP. CDR3 size: 15 residues. This CDR3 is CASGLPRTIDGELFF. The CDR3 DNA is TGTGCTAGTGGTTTGCCCCGGACAATTGACGGGGAGCTGTTTTTT.

J is TRBJ2-1 and V is TRBV7-6; 8 nucleotides line up with TRBD1. Germline values: CDR1 SGHVS, CDR2 FNYEAQ. V trimming: 3 bases; J trimming: 6 bases; junction bases outside the gene matches: 4. The CDR3 contains 14 residues. The CDR3: CASSFTGGINEQFF. The CDR3 DNA is TGTGCCAGCAGCTTCACAGGGGGTATCAATGAGCAGTTCTTC.

V gene TRBV7-2 combines with J gene TRBJ1-3; 7 bases align to TRBD1. The CDR3 sequence is 19 residues long. The J segment lost 0 bases and the V segment lost 2 bases, leaving 13 bases of the junction unmatched. Germline loops: CDR1 SGHTA, CDR2 FQGNSA. CDR3 in DNA: TGTGCCAGCAGCTTAAAGGGGCCGCCAGGGGGACTCTCTGGAAACACCATATATTTT. Translation gives CASSLKGPPGGLSGNTIYF.

This clone was seen just once. V and J are TRBV5-4 and TRBJ2-3; TRBD1 matches at 7 bases. V trimming: 4 bases; J trimming: 1 base; junction bases outside the gene matches: 3. The CDR3 is made up of 14 amino acids. Per germline, CDR1 SGHNT and CDR2 YYREEE (reference sequence). CDR3 in DNA: TGTGCCAGCAGCCCTGGGACAGGCACAGATACGCAGTATTTT. It encodes CASSPGTGTDTQYF.

The CDR3 region is CASSSPLLRGVSEAFF. The CDR3 DNA is TGTGCCAGCAGTTCTCCTCTCCTCCGGGGTGTCTCTGAAGCTTTCTTT. The chain recombines TRBV27 with TRBJ1-1; no definite D call. The CDR3 loop spans 16 amino acids. Looked up from germline, CDR1 is MNHEY and CDR2 is SMNVEV (reference sequence). The ends were cut back, 4 bases at V and 6 bases at J, with 21 bases in the middle.

This rearrangement joins TRBV2 to TRBJ2-7; TRBD2 aligns across 8 bases. J was trimmed by 7 bases and V by 9 bases; bases with no gene match: 14. Germline assignment: CDR1 SNHLY and CDR2 FYNNEI. CDR3 size: 14 residues. The CDR3 loop reads CASLREGGYSEQYF. CDR3 sequence (DNA): TGTGCCAGTCTCCGGGAGGGGGGATATTCGGAGCAGTACTTC. The full variable domain, rest sourced from reference TRBV2 and TRBJ2-7, is EPEVTQTPSHQVTQMGQEVILRCVPISNHLYFYWYRQILGQKVEFLVSFYNNEISEKSEIFDDQFSVERPDGSNFTLKIRSTKLEDSAMYFCASLREGGYSEQYFGPGTRLTVT.

The gene calls are TRBV4-2 and TRBJ1-4; D not resolved. In germline, CDR1 is LGHNA, CDR2 YNFKEQ. The CDR3 has 12 residues. The V and J ends lost 0 bases and 7 bases respectively, with 3 bases between them. The CDR3 DNA reads as TGTGCCAGCAGCCAAGACCGTGAAAAACTGTTTTTT. It encodes CASSQDREKLFF.

Only a few counts were recorded for this clone. This chain connects TRBV11-2 to TRBJ2-3; 7 bases fit TRBD1. V lost 4 bases and J lost 2; bases outside the gene matches: 3. Germline values: CDR1 SGHAT, CDR2 FQNNGV. The length of the CDR3 is 14 residues. The CDR3 loop is CASSSRGITDTQYF. CDR3 DNA: TGTGCCAGCAGCTCCAGGGGGATCACAGATACGCAGTATTTT. The full variable domain, its missing parts supplied by reference TRBV11-2 and TRBJ2-3, is EAGVAQSPRYKIIEKRQSVAFWCNPISGHATLYWYQQILGQGPKLLIQFQNNGVVDDSQLPKDRFSAERLKGVDSTLKIQPAKLEDSAVYLCASSSRGITDTQYFGPGTRLTVL.

J is TRBJ2-5 and V is TRBV6-5, with TRBD2 identical over 9 bases. The V gene end was trimmed by 7 bases and the J gene end by 7 bases; junction bases not matched to a gene: 10. Germline CDR1 reads MNHEY; CDR2 reads SVGAGI. The CDR3 sequence is 14 residues long. The CDR3 reads CASNPGLAGGTQYF. The CDR3 coding sequence is TGTGCCAGCAATCCGGGACTAGCCGGGGGGACCCAGTACTTC.

V gene TRBV15 combines with J gene TRBJ2-7, with D perhaps matching TRBD2 (6 bases). Germline loops: CDR1 LNHNV, CDR2 YYDKDF (reference sequence). Trimming stripped 3 bases from V and 2 bases from J, with 17 bases between. The CDR3 is 16 amino acids. CDR3 nucleotides: TGTGCCACCAGCAGCTCACTAGCAACTAAAACCTACGAGCAGTACTTC. It specifies CATSSSLATKTYEQYF.

The gene calls are TRBV5-4 and TRBJ2-1; 7 positions agree with TRBD2. Germline V gene sequence: CDR1 SGHNT, CDR2 YYREEE (reference sequence). V dropped 4 bases and J dropped 5; count of bases not matched to a gene: 9. The CDR3 runs to 15 residues. CDR3 in amino acids: CASSTPAGYDNEQFF. The DNA of the CDR3 is TGTGCCAGCAGCACCCCAGCGGGATATGACAATGAGCAGTTCTTC.